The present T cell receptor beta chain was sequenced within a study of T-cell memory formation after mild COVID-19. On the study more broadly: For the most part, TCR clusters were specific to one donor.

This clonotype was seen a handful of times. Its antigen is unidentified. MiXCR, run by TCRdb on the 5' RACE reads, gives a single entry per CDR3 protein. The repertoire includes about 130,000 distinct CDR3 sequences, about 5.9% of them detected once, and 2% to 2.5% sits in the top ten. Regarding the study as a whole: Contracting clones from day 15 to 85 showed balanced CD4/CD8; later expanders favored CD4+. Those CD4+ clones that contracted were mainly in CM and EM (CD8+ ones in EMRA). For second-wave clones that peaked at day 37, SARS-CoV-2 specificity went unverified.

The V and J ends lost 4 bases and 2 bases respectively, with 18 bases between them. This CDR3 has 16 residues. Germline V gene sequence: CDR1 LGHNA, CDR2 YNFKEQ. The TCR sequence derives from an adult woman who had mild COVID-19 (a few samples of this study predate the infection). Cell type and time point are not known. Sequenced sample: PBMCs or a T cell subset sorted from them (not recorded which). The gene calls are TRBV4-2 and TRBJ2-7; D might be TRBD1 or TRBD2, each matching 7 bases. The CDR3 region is CASSLSGGDSTYEQYF. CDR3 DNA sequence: TGTGCCAGCAGCCTCTCAGGGGGGGACAGTACCTACGAGCAGTACTTC.